The next 19 T cell receptor beta chains were all read from a single sample in a study of tumor-infiltrating lymphocytes in oesophageal squamous cell carcinoma. TCRdb re-derived calls from the PCR reads in MiXCR, one entry per CDR3 protein. The sample has approximately 14,000 distinct CDR3 sequences, 40% to 60% seen once. The sequenced material came from esophageal tumor tissue. The source of these receptors is a male donor with esophageal squamous cell carcinoma.

The rearrangement joins TRBV12-3 or TRBV12-4 to TRBJ2-1, with D maybe TRBD1 (6 bases). This CDR3 has 14 amino acids. Between the trimmed V and J ends, which lost 2 bases and 5 bases, there was a span of 10 bases. The CDR3 DNA follows: TGTGCCAGCAGTTTACCCCAGGGGAACAATGAGCAGTTCTTC. This gives the protein CASSLPQGNNEQFF.

About this clonotype itself: Since no conserved phenylalanine or tryptophan closes the CDR3, a read error is the likely cause. No DNA is shown, since the ends of the CDR3 on it are uncertain; the CDR3 is the one TCRdb lists. The chain combines TRBV6-6 with TRBJ2-6; the table gives TRBD1 as D, unverified against the DNA. Germline V gives CDR1 MNHNY, CDR2 SVGAGI (reference sequence). The CDR3 extends over 16 residues, inclusive of both ends. The CDR3 protein is CASSYYHRTDEQYFGA.

J is TRBJ1-5 and V is TRBV7-2; TRBD1 might be the D (5 bases). This CDR3 is built from 16 residues. Trimming pared 1 base from V and 0 bases from J, leaving 10 bases between. Germline V gene lookup returns CDR1 SGHTA and CDR2 FQGNSA. CDR3 sequence: CASSLVGGGSNQPQHF. CDR3 sequence (DNA): TGTGCCAGCAGCTTAGTAGGCGGGGGTAGCAATCAGCCCCAGCATTTT.

Worth noting for this clonotype: Since the CDR3 does not end with the conserved phenylalanine or tryptophan, this likely comes from a read error. The DNA is omitted, as the CDR3 cannot be located on it reliably, and the CDR3 follows TCRdb's listing. The chain links TRBV19 to TRBJ2-6; the table calls TRBD2, which could not be checked here. The germline V gene encodes CDR1 LNHDA and CDR2 SQIVND (reference sequence). The CDR3 spans 17 residues, counting both ends. The CDR3 region is CASTLSGSTYNEQFFGP.

This clonotype turned up a few times. The chain joins TRBV7-2 to TRBJ2-5; 16 nucleotides agree with TRBD2. The CDR3 is 18 residues long. V was clipped by 1 base and J by 5 bases; unmatched bases: 7. Per germline, CDR1 SGHTA and CDR2 FQGNSA. The CDR3 region has the DNA TGTGCCAGCAGCTTAGGAACGGGACTAGCGGGAGGGAGGGAGACCCAGTACTTC. Translated: CASSLGTGLAGGRETQYF.

This clonotype has just a few counts. V and J are TRBV2 and TRBJ2-1; 7 bases fit TRBD2. The CDR3 loop spans 14 amino acids. V lost 1 base and J lost 10; bases outside the gene matches: 7. The germline V gene encodes CDR1 SNHLY and CDR2 FYNNEI. The CDR3 loop is CASSEVRRRGEQFF. The CDR3 region has the DNA TGTGCCAGCAGTGAAGTTCGACGGCGGGGGGAGCAGTTCTTC.

This chain uses TRBV6-8 with TRBJ2-5; D call uncertain. With the DNA end fitting TRBJ2-3 better, the J assignment may be wrong. This CDR3 has 11 residues. Germline CDR1 is MNHGY and CDR2 is SAAAGT. The chain's CDR3 is CARPKTRRQYF. For the CDR3, the DNA is TGTGCCAGACCTAAGACCAGAAGGCAGTATTTT.

This clonotype came up a few times. One end of the junction does not line up with germline, which may come from a read error. The chain employs TRBV7-6 and TRBJ2-7; D is undetermined. The closer fit of TRBJ2-5 to the DNA end suggests the J call may be wrong. The CDR3 contains 14 residues. In germline, CDR1 is SGHVS, CDR2 FNYEAQ. The CDR3 nucleotides read TGTGCTAGCAGCTTAGGGTCCGGACGGGAGACCCAGTACTTC. Its translation: CASSLGSGRETQYF.

This chain links TRBV6-1 with TRBJ2-5; perhaps TRBD1 as D (6 bases). The DNA end favors TRBJ2-1, so the J call may be wrong. The V gene's germline CDR1 is MNHNS and CDR2 SASEGT. The CDR3 covers 14 residues. The CDR3 nucleotides read TGTGCCAGCAGTTACAGGGCCATGATCCATGAGCAGTTCTTC. Protein product: CASSYRAMIHEQFF.

The gene calls are TRBV7-8 and TRBJ2-5; 10 bases are a match to TRBD1. Germline CDR1 reads SGHVS; CDR2 reads FQNEAQ. This CDR3 region has 17 residues. The J segment lost 7 bases and the V segment lost 4 bases, leaving 15 bases of the junction unmatched. CDR3 nucleotides: TGTGCCAGCAGCTCCCCCTCGACAGGGGGCACTCGAGGGACCCAGTACTTC. It codes for CASSSPSTGGTRGTQYF.

The genes are TRBV7-8 and TRBJ2-7, with 11 positions matching TRBD2. The last part of the DNA fits TRBJ2-5 better; the J call may be wrong. Looked up from germline, CDR1 is SGHVS and CDR2 is FQNEAQ. There are 17 residues in the CDR3. CDR3 region: CASSLAGLAGGKETQYF. The DNA for the CDR3 is TGTGCCAGCAGCTTAGCCGGGCTAGCGGGAGGAAAAGAGACCCAGTACTTC.

This clonotype has ten or more counts. The chain has TRBV15 and TRBJ2-7, with D perhaps TRBD1 or TRBD2 (5 bases each). Germline V CDR1 and CDR2: LNHNV, YYDKDF (reference sequence). V was clipped by 0 bases and J by 2 bases, with 14 bases between them. The CDR3 is 16 residues long. The CDR3 protein is CATSRDQGDSPYEQYF. CDR3 in DNA: TGTGCCACCAGCAGAGATCAGGGAGACTCACCCTACGAGCAGTACTTC. The full variable domain, completed using reference TRBV15 and TRBJ2-7, is DAMVIQNPRYQVTQFGKPVTLSCSQTLNHNVMYWYQQKSSQAPKLLFHYYDKDFNNEADTPDNFQSRRPNTSFCFLDIRSPGLGDTAMYLCATSRDQGDSPYEQYFGPGTRLTVT.

This clonotype was seen once. A read error may produce the germline difference seen at one junction end. This chain joins TRBV27 and TRBJ1-1, with D perhaps matching TRBD1 (5 bases). The germline gives CDR1 MNHEY, CDR2 SMNVEV (reference sequence). The CDR3 has 15 amino acids. CDR3 nucleotide sequence: TGTGCCAGCAGTTTAGGTTCATCAGGGAACACTGCAGCTTTCTTT. Its protein is CASSLGSSGNTAAFF.

This clonotype was seen repeatedly, ten times or more. The chain employs TRBV6-1 and TRBJ2-1; D perhaps matches TRBD1 (5 bases). The better agreement between TRBJ1-2 and the DNA end casts doubt on the J call. CDR1 MNHNS and CDR2 SASEGT come from the germline V gene. This CDR3 region has 10 residues. CDR3 DNA: TGTGCCAGCGGGGCCTATGGCTACACCTTC. Translating gives CASGAYGYTF.

This clonotype was recorded at least ten times. The chain is built from TRBV5-1 and TRBJ2-5; D possibly corresponds to TRBD1 (6 bases). Germline CDR1 and CDR2: SGHRS and YFSETQ. The CDR3 is 14 amino acids. Trimming removed 0 bases at V and 5 bases at J, with 11 bases between. The CDR3 sequence: CASSLGAGAETQYF. The CDR3 DNA reads as TGCGCCAGCAGCTTGGGGGCAGGGGCGGAGACCCAGTACTTC.

As regards this clonotype: A much larger clone differs from this one at a single base, so this may be a read error. The chain uses TRBV27 and TRBJ2-1; maybe TRBD2 (5 bases). The J call could be wrong; TRBJ2-7 is a better fit for the DNA end. CDR3 length equals 14 residues. Germline assignment: CDR1 MNHEY and CDR2 SMNVEV (reference sequence). In DNA form, the CDR3 reads TGTGCCAGCAGGGACTCTCAAAAAAGGAATGAGCAGTACTTC. This codes for CASRDSQKRNEQYF.

The chain links TRBV24-1 to TRBJ2-5; 10 nucleotides match TRBD1. Germline V CDR1 and CDR2: KGHDR, SFDVKD. The V gene end was trimmed by 3 bases and the J gene end by 4 bases; junction bases not matched to a gene: 10. This CDR3 has 17 amino acids. The CDR3 sequence: CATSDATPDRGLETQYF. In nucleotides, the CDR3 is TGTGCCACCAGTGATGCTACACCGGACAGGGGGTTAGAGACCCAGTACTTC.

In this sample, this clonotype is medium-sized. The chain uses TRBV2 and TRBJ1-5; D not certain. The ends were cut back, 7 bases at V and 0 bases at J, with 16 bases in the middle. CDR1 and CDR2 (germline): SNHLY, FYNNEI. This CDR3 has 16 residues. The CDR3 sequence: CASKLEGGNSNQPQHF. In nucleotides, the CDR3 is TGTGCCAGCAAACTAGAGGGAGGGAATAGCAATCAGCCCCAGCATTTT. Full variable domain (outside the CDR3, taken from reference TRBV2 and TRBJ1-5): EPEVTQTPSHQVTQMGQEVILRCVPISNHLYFYWYRQILGQKVEFLVSFYNNEISEKSEIFDDQFSVERPDGSNFTLKIRSTKLEDSAMYFCASKLEGGNSNQPQHFGDGTRLSIL.

The chain employs TRBV29-1 and TRBJ2-1, with D tentatively TRBD1 (6 bases). The CDR3 length is 14 residues. Trimming took off 7 bases at V and 5 bases at J, with 18 bases between the two ends. CDR1 and CDR2 (germline): SQVTM, ANQGSEA. The CDR3, as DNA: TGCAGCGCTGGGGTCGGGACAAAGAACAATGAGCAGTTCTTC. Translated, it gives CSAGVGTKNNEQFF.